The rows below give T cell receptor beta chains drawn from one sample of a study of blood T cell repertoires in COVID-19. Measured with immunoSEQ multiplex PCR; TCRdb has only the in-frame clones, and not every one. The profile shows 20,000 to 25,000 clones, about 78% of them singletons. Sequencing was done on a sample of peripheral blood. The receptors come from a man in his 60s with active COVID-19. Both conserved end residues are part of each CDR3. D genes are given only for firm matches. Where a row states a size, it is once, few, many or the class of an expanded clone; other rows omit it.

TRBV6-2/TRBV6-3	TRBJ2-2	17	TRBD2	NA	TGTGCCAGCAGTTTAAGGCCGGCGGGAGTATGGACCGGGGAGCTGTTTTTT	CASSLRPAGVWTGELFF
TRBV21-1	TRBJ1-2	16	NA	NA	TGTGCCAGCAGCAAAGTGGAGACAGCCGACCGGGATGGCTACACCTTC	CASSKVETADRDGYTF
TRBV12-5	TRBJ2-3	16	TRBD2	NA	TGTGCTAGTGTTAAACCCCCCGGGGGGAGCACAGATACGCAGTATTTT	CASVKPPGGSTDTQYF
TRBV11-3	TRBJ2-1	15	TRBD2	NA	TGTGCCAGCGGCCCAGCGGGAGCGGGCTACAATGAGCAGTTCTTC	CASGPAGAGYNEQFF
TRBV28	TRBJ2-1	13	TRBD1	NA	TGTGCCAGCAGACAACAGGGGGCCAATGAGCAGTTCTTC	CASRQQGANEQFF
TRBV27	TRBJ2-5	15	NA	NA	TGTGCCAGCAGTTCACGGACAGGGAGGGGAGAGACCCAGTACTTC	CASSSRTGRGETQYF
TRBV7-8	TRBJ2-7	16	NA	NA	TGTGCCAGCAGCTTACGGGCCCTTGGAGGGAGCGACGAGCAGTACTTC	CASSLRALGGSDEQYF
TRBV6-6	TRBJ2-1	12	TRBD1	medium-sized	TGTGCCAGCAGTTACTCGGACAGGGAGCAGTTCTTC	CASSYSDREQFF
TRBV7-2	TRBJ2-7	15	TRBD2	NA	TGTGCCAGCAGCCTCCCGGGTAGCGGGTTCTACGAGCAGTACTTC	CASSLPGSGFYEQYF
TRBV7-8	TRBJ2-2	15	TRBD1	NA	TGTGCCAGCACCCTTATGACAGGGGGAACCGGGGAGCTGTTTTTT	CASTLMTGGTGELFF
TRBV4-3	TRBJ2-7	14	NA	NA	TGCGCCAGCAGCCAAGATCGGGGAAACTACGAGCAGTACTTC	CASSQDRGNYEQYF
TRBV9	TRBJ2-2	14	TRBD1	NA	TGTGCCAGCAGACCGGGACAGGGGACCGGGGAGCTGTTTTTT	CASRPGQGTGELFF
TRBV4-3	TRBJ1-1	12	NA	NA	TGCGCCAGCAGCCTCTCCAACACTGAAGCTTTCTTT	CASSLSNTEAFF
TRBV3-1/TRBV3-2	TRBJ2-1	16	NA	medium-sized	TGTGCCAGCAGCCTCCTCAACCGAGGGTCACAGAATGAGCAGTTCTTC	CASSLLNRGSQNEQFF
TRBV3-1/TRBV3-2	TRBJ2-3	16	TRBD2	NA	TGTGCCAGCAGCCATAGCGGGATAGATAGCACAGATACGCAGTATTTT	CASSHSGIDSTDTQYF
TRBV5-1	TRBJ1-4	17	TRBD1	NA	TGCGCCAGCAGCTTGGCCGGGTCAGCGGACAGGGGGGAAAAACTGTTTTTT	CASSLAGSADRGEKLFF
TRBV7-9	TRBJ2-7	12	NA	NA	TGTGCCAGCAGCTCCAGCTCCTACGAGCAGTACTTC	CASSSSSYEQYF
TRBV7-3	TRBJ1-1	15	TRBD1	many	TGTGCCAGCAGCCTAACGACAGGGGGGGTCACTGAAGCTTTCTTT	CASSLTTGGVTEAFF
TRBV18	TRBJ2-5	15	TRBD1	NA	TGTGCCAGCTCACCACCGAAGGGGGCCGGGGAGACCCAGTACTTC	CASSPPKGAGETQYF
TRBV24-1	TRBJ2-3	16	TRBD2	NA	TGTGCCACCAGTGGGATAGCGGGAGGGCCCGAAGATACGCAGTATTTT	CATSGIAGGPEDTQYF
TRBV19	TRBJ1-3	14	TRBD1	NA	TGTGCCAGTAGTCCGACAGGGACTGGAAACACCATATATTTT	CASSPTGTGNTIYF
TRBV4-2	TRBJ2-7	15	TRBD2	NA	TGTGCCAGCAGCCCCTCGGCTAGCGGCTCCTACGAGCAGTACTTC	CASSPSASGSYEQYF
TRBV11-2	TRBJ2-3	18	TRBD2	NA	TGTGCCAGCAGCTTAGGAGGTCTGGCGGGAGCAAAAGCAGATACGCAGTATTTT	CASSLGGLAGAKADTQYF
TRBV9	TRBJ1-2	15	NA	NA	TGTGCCAGCAGCGGTGGGGGCAGGACTTTCTATGGCTACACCTTC	CASSGGGRTFYGYTF
TRBV19	TRBJ1-5	15	TRBD1	NA	TGTGCCAGTAGGCCTCCGGGACAGGGTTATCAGCCCCAGCATTTT	CASRPPGQGYQPQHF
TRBV6-2/TRBV6-3	TRBJ2-7	19	TRBD2	large	TGTGCCAGCAGTTACTCCGCCGGGACTAGCGGGATAAGGGATTACGAGCAGTACTTC	CASSYSAGTSGIRDYEQYF
TRBV6-5	TRBJ2-5	14	NA	NA	TGTGCCAGCAGCTACCGGGACTTCCAAGAGACCCAGTACTTC	CASSYRDFQETQYF
TRBV11-3	TRBJ2-1	17	TRBD2	NA	TGTGCCAGCAGCCCCCGGTCCCTAGCGGGAGGGTACAATGAGCAGTTCTTC	CASSPRSLAGGYNEQFF
TRBV30	TRBJ1-6	14	TRBD1	NA	TGTGCCTGGAGTGCAAACAGGGGGAAATCACCCCTCCACTTT	CAWSANRGKSPLHF
TRBV5-1	TRBJ2-7	15	NA	NA	TGCGCCAGCAGCTTGGTCGGCAGGGCTTCCTACGAGCAGTACTTC	CASSLVGRASYEQYF
TRBV29-1	TRBJ2-3	14	NA	NA	TGCAGCGTCACAGGGAGACAAAGCACAGATACGCAGTATTTT	CSVTGRQSTDTQYF
TRBV25-1	TRBJ2-7	14	NA	NA	TGTGCCAGCAGTGATAAGGGGGTGGTCAACGAGCAGTACTTC	CASSDKGVVNEQYF
TRBV9	TRBJ2-5	16	TRBD2	NA	TGTGCCAGCAGCGAAAGGGAGGGGAGGGCCCGGGAGACCCAGTACTTC	CASSEREGRARETQYF
TRBV15	TRBJ2-5	16	NA	once	TGTGCCACCAGCAGAGGGCAGGTCGATTACCAAGAGACCCAGTACTTC	CATSRGQVDYQETQYF
TRBV19	TRBJ1-2	16	TRBD1	few	TGTGCCAGTAGTATACCCGGGACAGGGACCGTCTATGGCTACACCTTC	CASSIPGTGTVYGYTF
TRBV10-3	TRBJ2-7	11	TRBD2	NA	TGTGCCATCACCTCCGGGGGGGATTTGAACTTC	CAITSGGDLNF
TRBV3-1/TRBV3-2	TRBJ2-7	15	TRBD2	NA	TGTGCCAGCAGCCAAGAGCCAGCGGGAGCGTACGAGCAGTACTTC	CASSQEPAGAYEQYF
TRBV20-1	TRBJ2-1	14	TRBD2	NA	TGCAGTGCTAGTTTAGGCCTAGCGGGAGATGAGCAGTTCTTC	CSASLGLAGDEQFF
TRBV4-2	TRBJ2-7	15	TRBD2	few	TGTGCCAGCAGCCCGGGGACTAGCGATATCTACGAGCAGTACTTC	CASSPGTSDIYEQYF
TRBV19	TRBJ2-1	15	TRBD1	NA	TGTGCCAGTAGCCCTGGGACAGGGGGCGTGTATGAGCAGTTCTTC	CASSPGTGGVYEQFF
TRBV13	TRBJ2-2	16	TRBD1	many	TGTGCCAGCAGAGCGGCCGGACAGGCAAACACCGGGGAGCTGTTTTTT	CASRAAGQANTGELFF
TRBV4-2	TRBJ2-2	21	TRBD2	NA	TGTGCCAGCAGCCGTGGGAGGGGCGGGAGGGCTGCGGGAACGAACACCGGGGAGCTGTTTTTT	CASSRGRGGRAAGTNTGELFF
TRBV5-4	TRBJ1-3	13	NA	once	TGTGCCAGCAGCTTGGTGGCGGGGAACACCATATATTTT	CASSLVAGNTIYF
TRBV5-1	TRBJ2-7	14	TRBD1	NA	TGCGCCAGCAGCCCTGGAGGACAGGGTGGGGAGCAGTACTTC	CASSPGGQGGEQYF